A selection of T cell receptor beta chains follows, all from one sample in a study of blood T cell repertoires in COVID-19. Generated by immunoSEQ multiplex PCR, the TCRdb table keeps only in-frame clones and is missing some. The table shows around 87,000 clones, with 89% occurring only once. The source material was peripheral blood. The receptors come from a man aged 50-59 years with acute or convalescent COVID-19. Each CDR3 is given with its conserved first and last residue. The order of the fields is V gene, J gene, clone size, D gene, CDR3 DNA, CDR3 protein. A D gene is named only where the DNA matches it firmly. The listing skips clone size in some rows; elsewhere it reads once, few, many or a size class.

TRBV7-2	TRBJ1-2	-	TRBD1	TGTGCCAGCAGCTTAGACCTCCGGGACAGACCATTCGGCTACACCTTC	CASSLDLRDRPFGYTF
TRBV3-1/TRBV3-2	TRBJ2-1	-	TRBD1	TGTGCCAGCAGCCAAGTTCGACAGGGGGCAACGTACAATGAGCAGTTCTTC	CASSQVRQGATYNEQFF
TRBV30	TRBJ2-1	-	TRBD2	TGTGCCTGGACGACGGCGGGGGGAATCTACAATGAGCAGTTCTTC	CAWTTAGGIYNEQFF
TRBV19	TRBJ2-1	-	TRBD2	TGTGCCAGTAGTGGGGGGGGGACCTACAATGAGCAGTTCTTC	CASSGGGTYNEQFF
TRBV11-3	TRBJ2-5	-	TRBD2	TGTGCCAGCAGCTTAGATTTGCGGGGGGGCTTCGGTGAGACCCAGTACTTC	CASSLDLRGGFGETQYF
TRBV11-1	TRBJ1-5	-	-	TGTGCCAGCAGCTTGGGGGGGCAAGGACAGCCCCAGCATTTT	CASSLGGQGQPQHF
TRBV6-5	TRBJ1-5	-	TRBD1	TGTGCCAGCAGGGGACAGGGGGCGTCACAGCCCCAGCATTTT	CASRGQGASQPQHF
TRBV7-8	TRBJ1-3	-	-	TGTGCCAGCAGCTTCGAATTACAGGCCGTCTCTGGAAACACCATATATTTT	CASSFELQAVSGNTIYF
TRBV19	TRBJ2-3	-	TRBD2	TGTGCCAGCTCCCCGACTAGCGGGGGGTACACAGATACGCAGTATTTT	CASSPTSGGYTDTQYF
TRBV10-3	TRBJ2-1	once	-	TGTGCCATCAGTGGAGGGGGAATTCGCAATGAGCAGTTCTTC	CAISGGGIRNEQFF
TRBV19	TRBJ2-3	once	-	TGTGCCAGTACAAGAGCGGATGGCACAGATACGCAGTATTTT	CASTRADGTDTQYF
TRBV5-1	TRBJ1-2	once	-	TGCGCCAGCAGCTTGCCCAGGGGCCAGGAAAGTTCCCACTATGGCTACACCTTC	CASSLPRGQESSHYGYTF
TRBV6-5	TRBJ1-1	-	TRBD1	TGTGCCAGCAGTAAATCAGGGGGTCTGAACACTGAAGCTTTCTTT	CASSKSGGLNTEAFF
TRBV27	TRBJ2-1	-	-	TGTGCCAGCAGTTATGTTGGAGGGGCGAGCTCCTACAATGAGCAGTTCTTC	CASSYVGGASSYNEQFF
TRBV7-2	TRBJ1-4	-	-	TGTGCCAGCAGCCCACAGAGGACTGCAACTAATGAAAAACTGTTTTTT	CASSPQRTATNEKLFF
TRBV9	TRBJ2-1	few	-	TGTGCCAGCAGCGTAGCTCAGCAGTGGCGGAATGAGCAGTTCTTC	CASSVAQQWRNEQFF
TRBV18	TRBJ1-1	-	TRBD1	TGTGCCAGCTCACCAAGACAGGGAGGTATGAACACTGAAGCTTTCTTT	CASSPRQGGMNTEAFF
TRBV24-1	TRBJ1-2	-	TRBD1	TGTGCCACCAGTGATAGGGACAGGAGGAATGGCTACACCTTC	CATSDRDRRNGYTF
TRBV3-1/TRBV3-2	TRBJ1-2	-	-	TGTGCCAGCAGCCCGAAAGCCACCCTGCTGCTGCCCTTAGGCTACACCTTC	CASSPKATLLLPLGYTF
TRBV15	TRBJ2-2	-	-	TGTGCCACCAGCAGAGATTATACAGGCACCGGGGAGCTGTTTTTT	CATSRDYTGTGELFF
TRBV27	TRBJ1-2	once	TRBD1	TGTGCCAGCAGTACCATAGGGACAGGGGGTGGCTACACCTTC	CASSTIGTGGGYTF
TRBV2	TRBJ1-5	-	TRBD1	TGTGCCAGCCAACAGGGGGAGGGTCAGCCCCAGCATTTT	CASQQGEGQPQHF
TRBV9	TRBJ2-5	-	TRBD2	TGTGCCAGCAGCGTAGGGACTAGCGGGGGGGGTCAAGAGACCCAGTACTTC	CASSVGTSGGGQETQYF
TRBV23-1	TRBJ1-1	-	TRBD1	TGCGCCAGCAGCCCTTCGACAGGGAGGATGAACACTGAAGCTTTCTTT	CASSPSTGRMNTEAFF
TRBV4-1	TRBJ1-2	-	-	TGCGCCAGCAGCCATGAACAGGGACGGTATGGCTACACCTTC	CASSHEQGRYGYTF
TRBV28	TRBJ2-3	-	TRBD1	TGTGCCAGCAGTTTACCGGGACAGGGATACACAGATACGCAGTATTTT	CASSLPGQGYTDTQYF
TRBV19	TRBJ2-1	-	TRBD1	TGTGCCAGTAGTATACAAGGGACAGGGAATCATGAGCAGTTCTTC	CASSIQGTGNHEQFF
TRBV5-1	TRBJ2-7	-	TRBD1	TGCGCCAGCAGCCTTGCCGGGACAGTCTACGAGCAGTACTTC	CASSLAGTVYEQYF